This T cell receptor beta chain was documented in a study of T-cell reconstitution after alpha-beta-depleted transplantation in children. This clonotype showed up many times. The TCRbeta library incorporated unique molecular identifiers. TCRdb analysed the PCR reads with MiXCR anew, one entry per CDR3 protein. The repertoire holds about 400,000 distinct CDR3 sequences, with 10% to 15% as singletons. The TCR was taken from a human donor who donated a stem cell graft to a child with Fanconi anemia. The input for sequencing was PBMCs, taken from the stem cell graft.

The chain's CDR3 is CASSQGYGDTQYF. The CDR3 DNA reads as TGCGCCAGCAGCCAAGGGTACGGGGATACGCAGTATTTT. The chain combines TRBV4-1 with TRBJ2-3; D unclear. Germline CDR1 reads MGHRA; CDR2 reads YSYEKL. This CDR3 is built from 13 residues. Deletions cut 1 base from V and 6 bases from J, with 8 bases between.